This TCR beta chain was sequenced during a study of cytomegalovirus exposure and HLA in healthy donors. Amplification used 60 Vbeta primers and 13 Jbeta primers. Using immunoSEQ multiplex PCR, the repertoire was profiled, and TCRdb retains in-frame clones only, with some absent. The data hold over 70,000 clones, with approximately 76% observed a single time. Germline V gene lookup returns CDR1 SEHNR and CDR2 FQNEAQ (reference sequence). This CDR3 has 15 amino acids. V was shortened by 2 bases and J by 5 bases, with 16 bases between the two germline ends. The specimen was PBMCs. The chain uses TRBV7-9 and TRBJ2-7; D remains unclear. The TCR originated in a male donor in good health and CMV-seronegative. The DNA of the CDR3 is TGTGCCAGCAGCTTACGAGGAGCCTATAGCAACGAGCAGTACTTC. Translated, it gives CASSLRGAYSNEQYF.